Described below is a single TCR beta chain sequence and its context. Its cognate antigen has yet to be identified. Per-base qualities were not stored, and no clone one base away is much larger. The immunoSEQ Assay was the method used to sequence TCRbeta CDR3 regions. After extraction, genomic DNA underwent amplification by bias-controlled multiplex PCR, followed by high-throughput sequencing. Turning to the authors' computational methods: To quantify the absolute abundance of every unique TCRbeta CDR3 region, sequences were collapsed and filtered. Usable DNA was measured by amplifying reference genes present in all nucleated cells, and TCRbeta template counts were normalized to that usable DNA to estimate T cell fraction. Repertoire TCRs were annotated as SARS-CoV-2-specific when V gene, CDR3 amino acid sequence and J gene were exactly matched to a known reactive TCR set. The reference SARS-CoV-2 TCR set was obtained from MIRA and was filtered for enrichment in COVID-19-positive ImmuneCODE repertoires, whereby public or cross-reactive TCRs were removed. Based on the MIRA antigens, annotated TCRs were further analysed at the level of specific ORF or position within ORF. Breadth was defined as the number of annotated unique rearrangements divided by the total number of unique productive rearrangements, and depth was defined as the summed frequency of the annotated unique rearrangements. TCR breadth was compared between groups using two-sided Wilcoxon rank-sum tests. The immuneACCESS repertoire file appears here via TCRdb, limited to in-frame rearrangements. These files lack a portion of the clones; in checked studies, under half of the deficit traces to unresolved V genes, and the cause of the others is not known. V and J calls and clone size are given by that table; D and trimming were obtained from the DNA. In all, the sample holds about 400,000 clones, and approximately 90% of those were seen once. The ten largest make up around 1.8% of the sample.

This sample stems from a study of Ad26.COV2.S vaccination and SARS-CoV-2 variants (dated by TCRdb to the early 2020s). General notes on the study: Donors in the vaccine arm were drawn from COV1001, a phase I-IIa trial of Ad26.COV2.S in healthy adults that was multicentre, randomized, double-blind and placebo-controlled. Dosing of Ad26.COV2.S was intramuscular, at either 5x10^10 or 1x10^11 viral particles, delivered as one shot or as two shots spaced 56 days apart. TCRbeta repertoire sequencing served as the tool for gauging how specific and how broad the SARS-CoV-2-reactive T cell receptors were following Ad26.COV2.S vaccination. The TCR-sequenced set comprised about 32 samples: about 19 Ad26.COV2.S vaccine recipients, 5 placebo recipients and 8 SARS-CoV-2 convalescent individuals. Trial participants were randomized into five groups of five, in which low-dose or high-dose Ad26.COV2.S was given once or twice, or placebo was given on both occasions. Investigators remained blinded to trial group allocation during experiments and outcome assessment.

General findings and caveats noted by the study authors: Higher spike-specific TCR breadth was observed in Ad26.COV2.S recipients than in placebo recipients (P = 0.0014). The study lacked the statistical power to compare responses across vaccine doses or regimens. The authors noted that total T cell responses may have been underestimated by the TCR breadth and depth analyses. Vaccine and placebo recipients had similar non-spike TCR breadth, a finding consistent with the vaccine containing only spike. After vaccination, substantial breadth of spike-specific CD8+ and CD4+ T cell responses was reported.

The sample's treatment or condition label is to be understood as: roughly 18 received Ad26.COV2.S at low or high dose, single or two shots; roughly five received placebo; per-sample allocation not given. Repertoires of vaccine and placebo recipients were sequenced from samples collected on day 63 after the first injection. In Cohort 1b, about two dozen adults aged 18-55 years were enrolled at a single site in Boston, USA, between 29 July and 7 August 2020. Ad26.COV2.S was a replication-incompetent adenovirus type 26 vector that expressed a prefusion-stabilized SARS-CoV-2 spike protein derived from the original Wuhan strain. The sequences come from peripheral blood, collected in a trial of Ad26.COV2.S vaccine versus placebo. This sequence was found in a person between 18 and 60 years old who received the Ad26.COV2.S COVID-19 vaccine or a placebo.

The CDR3: CASSPGHGYTF. Read as DNA, the sequence is TGTGCCAGCAGCCCGGGGCATGGCTACACCTTC. In this chain, TRBV7-9 is recombined with TRBJ1-2; the D gene is perhaps TRBD1, on 5 matching bases. Inclusive of the bounding cysteine and phenylalanine, the CDR3 is 11 residues long. Only the CDR3 DNA is retained, 33 bases long and in frame from the first base. CDR1 SEHNR and CDR2 FQNEAQ were looked up in the germline V gene (reference sequence). V and J are truncated by 5 bases and 6 bases respectively, leaving an intervening sequence of 7 bases.